A selection of T cell receptor beta chains follows, all from one sample in a study of T cell responses to AZD1222 COVID-19 vaccine. Clones were read by immunoSEQ multiplex PCR, and TCRdb kept only the in-frame ones, dropping some. The data hold about 180,000 clones, with about nine tenths observed a single time. The sequencing here drew on peripheral blood, taken on day 0 of AZD1222 vaccination. The receptors were gathered from an adult in good health. The CDR3 runs from the conserved cysteine through the conserved F or W. Each record gives: V gene, J gene, clone size, D gene, CDR3 DNA, CDR3 protein. A D gene is named only where the DNA matches it firmly. Size is omitted from some rows. Given values are once, few, many or a class for expanded clones.

V gene: TRBV18
J gene: TRBJ1-1
clone size: NA
D gene: NA
CDR3 DNA: TGTGCCAGCTCACAGGACACTTTAGGGACTGAAGCTTTCTTT
CDR3 protein: CASSQDTLGTEAFF

V gene: TRBV28
J gene: TRBJ2-2
clone size: NA
D gene: TRBD2
CDR3 DNA: TGTGCCAGCAGTTTGAGTCCTAGCGGAAACACCGGGGAGCTGTTTTTT
CDR3 protein: CASSLSPSGNTGELFF

V gene: TRBV14
J gene: TRBJ1-1
clone size: NA
D gene: NA
CDR3 DNA: TGTGCCAGCAGCCAAGGCAGGGTGACTGAAGCTTTCTTT
CDR3 protein: CASSQGRVTEAFF

V gene: TRBV5-8
J gene: TRBJ2-6
clone size: NA
D gene: NA
CDR3 DNA: TGTGCCAGCAGCCCGGAGGGACCTGGGGCCAACGTCCTGACTTTC
CDR3 protein: CASSPEGPGANVLTF

V gene: TRBV4-3
J gene: TRBJ1-2
clone size: NA
D gene: NA
CDR3 DNA: TGCGCCAGCAGCCAAGCCGGACTCCCCTTAGGGGGCTACACCTTC
CDR3 protein: CASSQAGLPLGGYTF

V gene: TRBV29-1
J gene: TRBJ1-1
clone size: NA
D gene: NA
CDR3 DNA: TGCAGCGCCCGAGGTTCAGGGCGAACTGAAGCTTTCTTT
CDR3 protein: CSARGSGRTEAFF

V gene: TRBV10-2
J gene: TRBJ1-4
clone size: NA
D gene: NA
CDR3 DNA: TGCGCCAGCATCGGGGATGAAAAACTGTTTTTT
CDR3 protein: CASIGDEKLFF

V gene: TRBV13
J gene: TRBJ1-1
clone size: NA
D gene: NA
CDR3 DNA: TGTGCCAGCAGCTTAGGGATACAGTCAGAAGCTTTCTTT
CDR3 protein: CASSLGIQSEAFF

V gene: TRBV2
J gene: TRBJ1-5
clone size: NA
D gene: NA
CDR3 DNA: TGTGCCAGCAGCGGCTGGCAGGGAGGATATAGCAATCAGCCCCAGCATTTT
CDR3 protein: CASSGWQGGYSNQPQHF

V gene: TRBV7-3
J gene: TRBJ1-1
clone size: NA
D gene: NA
CDR3 DNA: TGTGCCAGCAGTCCTGGGGCGGTGAACACTGAAGCTTTCTTT
CDR3 protein: CASSPGAVNTEAFF

V gene: TRBV2
J gene: TRBJ1-1
clone size: NA
D gene: NA
CDR3 DNA: TGTGCCAGCAGCTCGGACGAGAACACTGAAGCTTTCTTT
CDR3 protein: CASSSDENTEAFF

V gene: TRBV28
J gene: TRBJ1-2
clone size: NA
D gene: NA
CDR3 DNA: TGTGCCAGCAGTCCCCCTACGGGCGGCTACACCTTC
CDR3 protein: CASSPPTGGYTF

V gene: TRBV7-9
J gene: TRBJ1-2
clone size: NA
D gene: TRBD1
CDR3 DNA: TGTGCCAGCAGAGGGACAGCGGAGGAGAACTATGGCTACACCTTC
CDR3 protein: CASRGTAEENYGYTF

V gene: TRBV4-2
J gene: TRBJ2-7
clone size: NA
D gene: TRBD1
CDR3 DNA: TGTGCCAGCAGCCAAGGGGGGTTGAGGGACAGGGGCTACGAGCAGTACTTC
CDR3 protein: CASSQGGLRDRGYEQYF

V gene: TRBV6-5
J gene: TRBJ1-2
clone size: NA
D gene: NA
CDR3 DNA: TGTGCCAGCAGATCACAGGAAAACTATGGCTACACCTTC
CDR3 protein: CASRSQENYGYTF

V gene: TRBV4-1
J gene: TRBJ1-5
clone size: NA
D gene: TRBD1
CDR3 DNA: TGCGCCAGCAGCCAAGAAGGTGGACAGGGTAGCAATCAGCCCCAGCATTTT
CDR3 protein: CASSQEGGQGSNQPQHF

V gene: TRBV30
J gene: TRBJ1-4
clone size: NA
D gene: NA
CDR3 DNA: TGTGCCTGGAGTGTACCGGGGGGGGCAACTAATGAAAAACTGTTTTTT
CDR3 protein: CAWSVPGGATNEKLFF

V gene: TRBV7-2
J gene: TRBJ1-1
clone size: NA
D gene: TRBD1
CDR3 DNA: TGTGCCAGCAGCCGGGACAGGGGGAACACTGAAGCTTTCTTT
CDR3 protein: CASSRDRGNTEAFF

V gene: TRBV19
J gene: TRBJ1-5
clone size: NA
D gene: NA
CDR3 DNA: TGTGCCAGTAGTATAGATCCTGCTCAGCCCCCCAATCAGCCCCAGCATTTT
CDR3 protein: CASSIDPAQPPNQPQHF

V gene: TRBV28
J gene: TRBJ1-4
clone size: NA
D gene: NA
CDR3 DNA: TGTGCCAGCAGCCTAAATGAAAAACTGTTTTTT
CDR3 protein: CASSLNEKLFF

V gene: TRBV2
J gene: TRBJ2-3
clone size: NA
D gene: NA
CDR3 DNA: TGTGCCAGCAGTGAACAATCCCTCGAAAATACGCAGTATTTT
CDR3 protein: CASSEQSLENTQYF

V gene: TRBV19
J gene: TRBJ1-4
clone size: NA
D gene: TRBD1
CDR3 DNA: TGTGCCAGTAGTGGGGGGACAGGGGTCGAAAAACTGTTTTTT
CDR3 protein: CASSGGTGVEKLFF

V gene: TRBV12-3/TRBV12-4
J gene: TRBJ2-1
clone size: NA
D gene: NA
CDR3 DNA: TGTGCCAGCAGGGACCGGAGTGAGCAGTTCTTC
CDR3 protein: CASRDRSEQFF

V gene: TRBV3-1/TRBV3-2
J gene: TRBJ1-4
clone size: NA
D gene: NA
CDR3 DNA: TGTGCCAGCAGCCAAGGGCGGGGGAGGATTAATGAAAAACTGTTTTTT
CDR3 protein: CASSQGRGRINEKLFF

V gene: TRBV19
J gene: TRBJ1-1
clone size: once
D gene: NA
CDR3 DNA: TGTGCCAGTCCCGGGGCAGGGAACACTGAAGCTTTCTTT
CDR3 protein: CASPGAGNTEAFF

V gene: TRBV29-1
J gene: TRBJ1-2
clone size: NA
D gene: TRBD1
CDR3 DNA: TGCAGCGTTGAGAGGGCAGGGGGCTCGGTGAGGTATGGCTACACCTTC
CDR3 protein: CSVERAGGSVRYGYTF

V gene: TRBV2
J gene: TRBJ1-6
clone size: NA
D gene: NA
CDR3 DNA: TGTGCCGTCCAGAGGGGTACGGGTAATTCACCCCTCCACTTT
CDR3 protein: CAVQRGTGNSPLHF

V gene: TRBV15
J gene: TRBJ1-2
clone size: NA
D gene: NA
CDR3 DNA: TGTGCCACCAGCAGAGAGGCGGACCCCTATGGCTACACCTTC
CDR3 protein: CATSREADPYGYTF

V gene: TRBV28
J gene: TRBJ2-7
clone size: NA
D gene: NA
CDR3 DNA: TGTGCCAGCAGCTCTTCCGTCGGGGACGGCTACTTC
CDR3 protein: CASSSSVGDGYF

V gene: TRBV5-4
J gene: TRBJ2-3
clone size: NA
D gene: NA
CDR3 DNA: TGTGCCAGCAGCTCGGGACAACTTCCTAGCACAGATACGCAGTATTTT
CDR3 protein: CASSSGQLPSTDTQYF

V gene: TRBV4-1
J gene: TRBJ1-1
clone size: NA
D gene: NA
CDR3 DNA: TGCGCCAGCAGCCAAGTTAATCTAAACACTGAAGCTTTCTTT
CDR3 protein: CASSQVNLNTEAFF

V gene: TRBV3-1/TRBV3-2
J gene: TRBJ2-5
clone size: NA
D gene: NA
CDR3 DNA: TGTGCCAGCAGCCTACAGGGAGGCAACCAAGAGACCCAGTACTTC
CDR3 protein: CASSLQGGNQETQYF

V gene: TRBV6-2/TRBV6-3
J gene: TRBJ2-7
clone size: NA
D gene: NA
CDR3 DNA: TGTGCCAGCAGTGATGCCGGGACGGCGATCTACGAGCAGTACTTC
CDR3 protein: CASSDAGTAIYEQYF

V gene: TRBV27
J gene: TRBJ1-6
clone size: NA
D gene: NA
CDR3 DNA: TGTGCCAGCAGTCCTACAGGAAGCTCCTATAATTCACCCCTCCACTTT
CDR3 protein: CASSPTGSSYNSPLHF

V gene: TRBV4-2
J gene: TRBJ2-7
clone size: NA
D gene: TRBD1
CDR3 DNA: TGTGCCAGCAGCCAAGGTGGACAGGGGCTGTACGAGCAGTACTTC
CDR3 protein: CASSQGGQGLYEQYF

V gene: TRBV6-5
J gene: TRBJ2-1
clone size: NA
D gene: TRBD1
CDR3 DNA: TGTGCCAGCAGGAGACAGGGGATCTCCTACAATGAGCAGTTCTTC
CDR3 protein: CASRRQGISYNEQFF

V gene: TRBV11-2
J gene: TRBJ1-5
clone size: NA
D gene: NA
CDR3 DNA: TGTGCCAGCAGCTTCGGGGGGAATCAGCCCCAGCATTTT
CDR3 protein: CASSFGGNQPQHF

V gene: TRBV18
J gene: TRBJ1-1
clone size: few
D gene: TRBD1
CDR3 DNA: TGTGCCAGCTCACCAAGGACAGGTCTTTTGAACACTGAAGCTTTCTTT
CDR3 protein: CASSPRTGLLNTEAFF

V gene: TRBV4-1
J gene: TRBJ2-3
clone size: NA
D gene: TRBD2
CDR3 DNA: TGCGCCAGCAGCCAAGATAGCGGGGACACAGATACGCAGTATTTT
CDR3 protein: CASSQDSGDTDTQYF

V gene: TRBV10-1
J gene: TRBJ1-5
clone size: once
D gene: TRBD1
CDR3 DNA: TGCGCCAGCAGCGGCGGCTGGCCGGGACAGGCCCTAGAGAGCAATCAGCCCCAGCATTTT
CDR3 protein: CASSGGWPGQALESNQPQHF

V gene: TRBV2
J gene: TRBJ2-5
clone size: NA
D gene: NA
CDR3 DNA: TGTGCCAGCAGACCGCCCGGGAGCCGACAATGGACCCAGTACTTC
CDR3 protein: CASRPPGSRQWTQYF

V gene: TRBV11-3
J gene: TRBJ2-7
clone size: few
D gene: NA
CDR3 DNA: TGTGCCAGCAGCACGAGGCAGGGCTACGAGCAGTACTTC
CDR3 protein: CASSTRQGYEQYF

V gene: TRBV6-5
J gene: TRBJ2-3
clone size: NA
D gene: TRBD2
CDR3 DNA: TGTGCCAGCAGTTACGTTGGGGGGGGGAGCACAGATACGCAGTATTTT
CDR3 protein: CASSYVGGGSTDTQYF

V gene: TRBV7-9
J gene: TRBJ1-4
clone size: few
D gene: NA
CDR3 DNA: TGTGCCAGCAGCTTACTGGACATAGATAATGAAAAACTGTTTTTT
CDR3 protein: CASSLLDIDNEKLFF

V gene: TRBV6-1
J gene: TRBJ1-4
clone size: NA
D gene: NA
CDR3 DNA: TGTGCCAGCAGTGAAGCAGAAAATGAAAAACTGTTTTTT
CDR3 protein: CASSEAENEKLFF

V gene: TRBV5-1
J gene: TRBJ2-5
clone size: NA
D gene: NA
CDR3 DNA: TGCGCCAGCAGCGATCAACAGATTACCCAGTACTTC
CDR3 protein: CASSDQQITQYF

V gene: TRBV5-5
J gene: TRBJ1-1
clone size: few
D gene: NA
CDR3 DNA: TGTGCCAGCAGCCCCCCAGGCCAGGAGAACACTGAAGCTTTCTTT
CDR3 protein: CASSPPGQENTEAFF

V gene: TRBV7-3
J gene: TRBJ1-3
clone size: NA
D gene: NA
CDR3 DNA: TGTGCCAGCGGGTTTCCTGGGCGCGGAAACACCATATATTTT
CDR3 protein: CASGFPGRGNTIYF

V gene: TRBV5-1
J gene: TRBJ2-7
clone size: once
D gene: NA
CDR3 DNA: TGCGCCAGCAGCTTGGCAGATAGCTATTCTTCCGAGCAGTACTTC
CDR3 protein: CASSLADSYSSEQYF

V gene: TRBV28
J gene: TRBJ1-1
clone size: once
D gene: NA
CDR3 DNA: TGTGCCAGCAGTTCGTACCGGGACTTTGTTGAAGCTTTCTTT
CDR3 protein: CASSSYRDFVEAFF

V gene: TRBV12-3/TRBV12-4
J gene: TRBJ1-6
clone size: NA
D gene: NA
CDR3 DNA: TGTGCCAGCAGTAACTCTCGCCCCCTCCACTTT
CDR3 protein: CASSNSRPLHF

V gene: TRBV6-5
J gene: TRBJ2-5
clone size: NA
D gene: NA
CDR3 DNA: TGTGCCAGCAGGAAGACGTACCAAGAGACCCAGTACTTC
CDR3 protein: CASRKTYQETQYF

V gene: TRBV3-1/TRBV3-2
J gene: TRBJ2-1
clone size: NA
D gene: NA
CDR3 DNA: TGTGCCAGCAGCCAAGATCAAACAGGGTGGAATGAGCAGTTCTTC
CDR3 protein: CASSQDQTGWNEQFF

V gene: TRBV5-1
J gene: TRBJ1-2
clone size: NA
D gene: NA
CDR3 DNA: TGCGCCAGCAGCTTGGTGTGGCAGGGAGGGGCCAGGAGCTATGGCTACACCTTC
CDR3 protein: CASSLVWQGGARSYGYTF